This TCR beta chain was identified in a study of blood T cell repertoires in COVID-19. Repertoires were generated with immunoSEQ multiplex PCR, while TCRdb's copy carries only in-frame clones and drops some. The sample lists roughly 400,000 clones; nearly 90% were seen once. In germline, CDR1 is GTSNPN, CDR2 SVGIG (reference sequence). Losses at the gene ends were 0 bases for V and 5 bases for J; bases not matched to a gene: 19. CDR3 length: 18 residues. The participants were between about 18 and 90 years old and came from fewer than 25 US areas. Participant-given clinical history determined each cohort assignment.

The V and J genes are TRBV30 and TRBJ2-7; 7 bases match TRBD2. Material for sequencing was PBMCs or T cells enriched from blood (not recorded which). The clonotype originates from a woman aged 18 to 35 who had been exposed to COVID-19. CDR3 bases: TGTGCCTGGAGTGTTCCTGGACTAGGATTGGGGTCGCCAGACGAGCAGTACTTC. It codes for CAWSVPGLGLGSPDEQYF.